These 6 T cell receptor beta chains were sequenced from one sample in a study of T cell responses to AZD1222 COVID-19 vaccine. Profiling relied on immunoSEQ multiplex PCR, and the TCRdb table lists in-frame clones only, not all of them. The data contain some 50,000 clones, about nine tenths of them singletons. The source was peripheral blood, collected 28 days after the second AZD1222 dose. These receptors originate from an adult who received the AZD1222 COVID-19 vaccine.

The chain recombines TRBV6-1 with TRBJ1-6; D gene unclear. Germline V gives CDR1 MNHNS, CDR2 SASEGT. Trimming took 1 base from V and 5 from J, leaving 15 bases between them. There are 17 residues in the CDR3. CDR3 in DNA: TGTGCCAGCAGTGAAGTTGGTAGGCTCACCCATAATTCACCCCTCCACTTT. This translates into CASSEVGRLTHNSPLHF.

The rearrangement uses TRBV19 and TRBJ2-2; 10 nucleotides agree with TRBD2. This CDR3 contains 15 residues. V lost 3 bases and J lost 6; bases outside the gene matches: 4. Looked up from germline, CDR1 is LNHDA and CDR2 is SQIVND (reference sequence). The CDR3 coding sequence is TGTGCCAGTAGTATCCAGCGGGGGGGTTCCGGGGAGCTGTTTTTT. It yields the protein CASSIQRGGSGELFF.

This chain joins TRBV7-9 and TRBJ2-5; D possibly corresponds to TRBD2 (6 bases). This CDR3 region has 16 residues. Germline assignment: CDR1 SEHNR and CDR2 FQNEAQ (reference sequence). Trimming left V 5 bases short and J 5 bases short, with 21 bases between. CDR3 region: CASSIRGGRREETQYF. The CDR3 coding sequence is TGTGCCAGCAGCATACGCGGAGGTAGGAGGGAGGAGACCCAGTACTTC.

For this clone: One end of the junction fails to match germline, which may point to a read error. The V gene is TRBV5-1, the J gene TRBJ2-1; TRBD1 might be the D (6 bases). CDR1 is SGHRS and CDR2 is YFSETQ in the germline V gene. The CDR3 consists of 14 residues. In DNA, the CDR3 is TGCGCCAGCAGTTTGGGGCAAGCCAGGGGTGAGCAGTTCTTC. Translation gives CASSLGQARGEQFF.

The chain employs TRBV6-5 and TRBJ2-4; 12 positions match TRBD2. Germline-derived CDR1 and CDR2 are MNHEY and SVGAGI. Trimming removed 0 bases from V and 8 bases from J; junction bases left unmatched: 2. This CDR3 region has 15 residues. CDR3 bases: TGTGCCAGCAGTTACTCGGCTAGCGGGGGGGACATTCAGTACTTC. It is translated as CASSYSASGGDIQYF.

The chain joins TRBV2 to TRBJ2-3; tentatively, D is TRBD2 (5 bases). Germline-derived CDR1 and CDR2 are SNHLY and FYNNEI. V was cut by 2 bases and J by 4 bases, with 13 bases left in between. The CDR3 spans 15 residues. The CDR3 DNA reads as TGTGCCAGCAGTGAATACAGACTTAGCGCAGATACGCAGTATTTT. Translated: CASSEYRLSADTQYF.